This note documents a single T cell receptor (beta chain) sequence. Its antigen remains unidentified. This record comes from a study of cytotoxic CD8 clonotypes in ibrutinib-treated CLL. About the study: Response was recorded as partial in approximately 24 patients and complete in 2; at median roughly 68 months, around 14 remained remitted and some 12 had progressed. Response samples were drawn at a median of around 12 months of treatment, range 6 to 36. Study-level points and caveats: Rare overall, public clonotypes shrank or held steady under therapy.

Using immunoSEQ multiplex PCR, the repertoire was profiled, and TCRdb retains in-frame clones only, with some absent. The sample lists approximately 170,000 clones, 88% seen once, with more than 2.5% in the top ten. Trimming shortened V by 2 bases and J by 9 bases, and 19 bases separated the two germline ends. CDR1 and CDR2 (germline): SQVTM, ANQGSEA. CDR3 length: 14 residues. The sample here was PBMCs, taken at disease progression, from a patient treated with ibrutinib. The chain recombines TRBV29-1 with TRBJ2-5; D remains unclear. This TCR was sampled from a human donor with chronic lymphocytic leukemia. CDR3 bases: TGCAGCGTTGAAAGGGCAGGAGCCCAAGTGGCCCAGTACTTC. This translates into CSVERAGAQVAQYF.